Sequencing of this TCR beta chain was carried out in a study of blood T cell repertoires in COVID-19. Study summary: The origin of the acute and convalescent COVID-19 samples was the United States, Italy and Spain. Sample material is recorded as cDNA or gDNA derived from T cells, B-cell-depleted T cells, or PBMCs.

Per the original data handling: Amplifying reference gene primers gave estimates of nucleated cell counts. The repertoire was sequenced with immunoSEQ multiplex PCR; TCRdb's copy has only in-frame clones and lacks some. V and J calls and clone size come straight from that table; D and trimming were deduced from the DNA. The sample includes 210,000 or so clones, 75% to 85% of them seen just once. V trimming: 2 bases; J trimming: 5 bases; junction bases outside the gene matches: 15. Germline V CDR1 and CDR2: GTSNPN, SVGIG (reference sequence). The length of the CDR3 is 18 residues. The Seattle patients, enrolled during active infection, were followed longitudinally.

The sample comprised peripheral blood. The V call is TRBV30, the J call TRBJ1-6, with TRBD1 identical over 7 bases. The TCR sequence derives from a woman aged 25 to 39 with COVID-19, enrolled during active disease. CDR3 region: CAWSRPRTGLPDNSPLHF. CDR3 in DNA: TGTGCCTGGAGTCGACCTCGGACAGGATTACCGGATAATTCACCCCTCCACTTT. The full variable domain, in which reference TRBV30 and TRBJ1-6 provide the parts outside the CDR3, is SQTIHQWPATLVQPVGSPLSLECTVEGTSNPNLYWYRQAAGRGLQLLFYSVGIGQISSEVPQNLSASRPQDRQFILSSKKLLLSDSGFYLCAWSRPRTGLPDNSPLHFGNGTRLTVT.